These 27 T cell receptor beta chains share one sample of origin, sequenced in a study of cytomegalovirus exposure and HLA in healthy donors. Primers for the PCR totalled 60 Vbeta and 13 Jbeta. The protocol was immunoSEQ multiplex PCR, while the TCRdb copy is restricted to in-frame clones and leaves out a portion. This table holds over 65,000 clones, 78% found once. Material: PBMCs. The receptor source for this set is a man in his forties in good health and CMV-seronegative.

The rearrangement uses TRBV7-9 and TRBJ1-2; 10 positions agree with TRBD1. Germline V gene sequence: CDR1 SEHNR, CDR2 FQNEAQ (reference sequence). With V trimmed by 1 base and J by 8 bases, 7 bases remained unmatched. This CDR3 has 15 amino acids. The CDR3 reads CASSLEAGQGIGYTF. The CDR3 region has the DNA TGTGCCAGCAGCTTAGAGGCGGGACAGGGGATCGGCTACACCTTC.

The genes are TRBV6-1 and TRBJ2-6; D may be TRBD1 (5 bases). This CDR3 comprises 16 residues. V was clipped by 4 bases and J by 2 bases, with 12 bases between them. Germline values: CDR1 MNHNS, CDR2 SASEGT. The CDR3 here is CASSVSVGPGANVLTF. The CDR3 nucleotides are TGTGCCAGCAGTGTCTCGGTGGGGCCTGGGGCCAACGTCCTGACTTTC.

This clone was detected once. CDR3 nucleotides: TGTGCCAGCAGTGGGACCGGGACAGGGTACGAGCAGTACTTC. The encoded protein is CASSGTGTGYEQYF. The V gene is TRBV25-1, the J gene TRBJ2-7; 9 bases match TRBD1. Looked up from germline, CDR1 is MGHDK and CDR2 is SYGVNS. With V trimmed by 4 bases and J by 4 bases, 5 bases remained unmatched. The CDR3 length is 14 residues.

The chain employs TRBV19 and TRBJ2-4, with D unresolved. Germline V gene sequence: CDR1 LNHDA, CDR2 SQIVND (reference sequence). V was trimmed by 3 bases and J by 5 bases, leaving 8 bases between them. CDR3 length equals 13 residues. The CDR3: CASSMVGENIQYF. The CDR3 DNA reads TGTGCCAGTAGTATGGTCGGAGAAAACATTCAGTACTTC.

This clone was observed a few times. This chain connects TRBV19 to TRBJ1-5; D is ambiguous. The V and J ends lost 8 bases and 0 bases respectively, with 11 bases between them. The CDR3 contains 14 residues. From germline, CDR1 is LNHDA and CDR2 SQIVND (reference sequence). DNA for the CDR3: TGTGCCAGTCGTCCGGTTTATAGCAATCAGCCCCAGCATTTT. This encodes CASRPVYSNQPQHF. Variable domain in full (rest from reference TRBV19 and TRBJ1-5): DGGITQSPKYLFRKEGQNVTLSCEQNLNHDAMYWYRQDPGQGLRLIYYSQIVNDFQKGDIAEGYSVSREKKESFPLTVTSAQKNPTAFYLCASRPVYSNQPQHFGDGTRLSIL.

This sequence joins TRBV5-4 and TRBJ2-2; D unresolved. CDR3 length equals 13 residues. Trimming cost V 4 bases and J 4 bases, with 8 bases left between them. Germline CDR1 SGHNT, CDR2 YYREEE (reference sequence). CDR3 DNA sequence: TGTGCCAGCAGCGAGACTTCCACCGGGGAGCTGTTTTTT. The encoded protein is CASSETSTGELFF. Supplemented by reference TRBV5-4 and TRBJ2-2, the full variable domain reads ETGVTQSPTHLIKTRGQQVTLRCSSQSGHNTVSWYQQALGQGPQFIFQYYREEENGRGNFPPRFSGLQFPNYSSELNVNALELDDSALYLCASSETSTGELFFGEGSRLTVL.

This sequence joins TRBV7-2 and TRBJ2-1; TRBD2 agrees at 8 bases. V was pared by 3 bases and J by 7 bases, with 8 bases of the junction left unmatched. Germline CDR1 and CDR2: SGHTA and FQGNSA. This CDR3 contains 15 residues. The CDR3 is CASSFPIGGVNEQFF. DNA for the CDR3: TGTGCCAGCAGCTTTCCTATCGGGGGGGTTAATGAGCAGTTCTTC.

The chain carries TRBV5-6 and TRBJ1-6; D is unresolved. The CDR3 is 14 amino acids. The germline V and J ends were trimmed by 0 bases and 18 bases, with 19 bases remaining between them. The V gene's germline CDR1 is SGHDT and CDR2 YYEEEE. CDR3 sequence: CASSLGFLGSDRHF. The CDR3 coding sequence is TGTGCCAGCAGCTTGGGGTTTTTGGGGAGCGATCGCCACTTT.

This chain links TRBV11-2 with TRBJ1-3; 9 bases agree with TRBD1. The CDR3 spans 15 residues. Germline CDR1 is SGHAT and CDR2 is FQNNGV. The V gene end was trimmed by 2 bases and the J gene end by 10 bases; junction bases not matched to a gene: 9. CDR3 sequence: CASSLNAGQGNTIYF. For the CDR3, the DNA is TGTGCCAGCAGCTTAAACGCCGGACAGGGGAATACCATATATTTT.

In regard to this clone: Mismatch with germline at one junction end may stem from a read error. The chain has TRBV14 and TRBJ2-5; D is undetermined. Germline V CDR1 and CDR2: SGHDN, FVKESK. CDR3 length: 14 amino acids. CDR3 region: CASSQPLGQEAQYF. For the CDR3, the DNA is TGTGCCAGCAGCCAACCCCTGGGTCAAGAGGCCCAGTACTTC.

The CDR3: CASEYSDRVRSQYF. The DNA of the CDR3 is TGTGCCAGCGAATATTCGGACAGGGTGCGGTCCCAGTACTTC. V is TRBV2 and J is TRBJ2-5; 8 nucleotides match TRBD1. The CDR3 loop spans 14 amino acids. Germline CDR1 is SNHLY and CDR2 is FYNNEI. With 8 bases clipped from V and 9 bases from J, the junction kept 14 bases outside the gene matches.

The chain uses TRBV6-5 and TRBJ1-2; D is possibly TRBD1 (6 bases). The V end was cut by 6 bases, the J end by 2 bases, with 10 bases between. Germline values: CDR1 MNHEY, CDR2 SVGAGI. The CDR3 is 13 residues long. CDR3 sequence: CASRSQGNYGYTF. CDR3 in DNA: TGTGCCAGCAGATCTCAGGGGAACTATGGCTACACCTTC.

This clone was picked up one time. The rearrangement joins TRBV27 to TRBJ2-1; D is unresolved. Germline CDR1 MNHEY, CDR2 SMNVEV (reference sequence). The CDR3 sequence is 11 residues long. Trimming left V 6 bases short and J 4 bases short, with 4 bases between. Here the CDR3 reads CASREYNEQFF. CDR3 DNA: TGTGCCAGCAGAGAGTACAATGAGCAGTTCTTC.

This clone has a handful of counts. This rearrangement joins TRBV6-5 to TRBJ1-5; 7 bases map to TRBD1. Unmatched junction bases numbered 4, after V lost 5 bases and J lost 0 bases. Germline CDR1 reads MNHEY; CDR2 reads SVGAGI. CDR3 length equals 15 residues. The CDR3 sequence is CASSHRDSSNQPQHF. As DNA, the CDR3 is TGTGCCAGCAGTCACCGGGACAGTAGCAATCAGCCCCAGCATTTT.

The rearrangement joins TRBV5-1 to TRBJ1-2; TRBD1 might be the D (5 bases). This CDR3 contains 13 residues. Germline CDR1 and CDR2: SGHRS and YFSETQ. Between the trimmed V and J ends, which lost 0 bases and 2 bases, there was a span of 5 bases. In DNA form, the CDR3 reads TGCGCCAGCAGCTTGGGACAGAACTATGGCTACACCTTC. Its translation: CASSLGQNYGYTF.

The J gene is TRBJ2-1, the V gene TRBV5-1; 11 bases are shared with TRBD2. CDR1 is SGHRS and CDR2 is YFSETQ in the germline V gene. There are 23 residues in the CDR3. Germline trimming cut 0 bases from V and 2 bases from J; bases unmatched to any gene: 22. CDR3 protein: CASSLAGSGQRGTSGSTYNEQFF. The DNA of the CDR3 is TGCGCCAGCAGCTTGGCCGGCTCCGGACAGCGCGGGACTAGCGGATCAACCTACAATGAGCAGTTCTTC.

The rearrangement uses TRBV6-4 and TRBJ2-3, with TRBD2 identical over 8 bases. The trim removed 0 bases at V and 3 bases at J, leaving 5 bases unmatched. CDR3 length: 16 residues. CDR1 is MRHNA, CDR2 SNTAGT, per germline. CDR3 bases: TGTGCCAGCAGTGACTCTGTACGGGGGGGGACAGATACGCAGTATTTT. Amino acids: CASSDSVRGGTDTQYF.

V is TRBV9 and J is TRBJ2-2, with TRBD2 as a possible D gene (6 bases). V lost 4 bases and J 7 bases, leaving 14 bases between the germline ends. Germline values: CDR1 SGDLS, CDR2 YYNGEE. This CDR3 contains 14 residues. The CDR3 protein is CASSPGTPGGELFF. The CDR3 DNA reads as TGTGCCAGCAGCCCCGGGACTCCCGGCGGGGAGCTGTTTTTT. Full variable domain (outside the CDR3, taken from reference TRBV9 and TRBJ2-2): DSGVTQTPKHLITATGQRVTLRCSPRSGDLSVYWYQQSLDQGLQFLIQYYNGEERAKGNILERFSAQQFPDLHSELNLSSLELGDSALYFCASSPGTPGGELFFGEGSRLTVL.

This clone was seen once. The chain couples TRBV18 to TRBJ2-7, with no clear D. The CDR3 runs to 13 residues. The V end was cut by 0 bases, the J end by 0 bases, with 3 bases between. The germline V gene has CDR1 KGHSH and CDR2 LQKENI. CDR3 protein: CASSPPISYEQYF. Written as DNA, the CDR3 is TGTGCCAGCTCACCACCTATCTCCTACGAGCAGTACTTC. The full variable domain, rest sourced from reference TRBV18 and TRBJ2-7, is NAGVMQNPRHLVRRRGQEARLRCSPMKGHSHVYWYRQLPEEGLKFMVYLQKENIIDESGMPKERFSAEFPKEGPSILRIQQVVRGDSAAYFCASSPPISYEQYFGPGTRLTVT.

This chain links TRBV11-3 with TRBJ2-2; 9 positions match TRBD2. The CDR3 spans 17 residues. CDR1 is SGHNT, CDR2 YENEEA, per germline. With V trimmed by 4 bases and J by 4 bases, 10 bases remained unmatched. CDR3 DNA sequence: TGTGCCAGCAGCTCAGGGGCGGGGGGGGAGGGCACCGGGGAGCTGTTTTTT. It is translated as CASSSGAGGEGTGELFF.

V usage is TRBV29-1 and J usage is TRBJ1-2; D gene uncertain. V shed 0 bases and J shed 8 bases, with 13 bases lying between them. Germline V lookup: CDR1 SQVTM, CDR2 ANQGSEA. The CDR3 runs to 13 residues. The CDR3 spells CSVEDFAEPGYTF. The DNA of the CDR3 is TGCAGCGTTGAAGATTTCGCCGAGCCGGGCTACACCTTC. The full variable domain, its missing parts supplied by reference TRBV29-1 and TRBJ1-2, is SAVISQKPSRDICQRGTSLTIQCQVDSQVTMMFWYRQQPGQSLTLIATANQGSEATYESGFVIDKFPISRPNLTFSTLTVSNMSPEDSSIYLCSVEDFAEPGYTFGSGTRLTVV.

J is TRBJ1-2 and V is TRBV7-2, with TRBD1 matching 10 bases. The CDR3 spans 17 residues. With 5 bases clipped from V and 0 bases from J, the junction kept 9 bases outside the gene matches. CDR1 and CDR2 from the germline V gene are SGHTA and FQGNSA. CDR3 sequence: CASSLAGTGATNYGYTF. DNA of the CDR3: TGTGCCAGCAGCCTCGCCGGGACAGGGGCGACTAACTATGGCTACACCTTC.

The chain has TRBV2 and TRBJ2-7; D not resolved. Germline-derived CDR1 and CDR2 are SNHLY and FYNNEI. This CDR3 has 14 residues. Trimming pared 7 bases from V and 4 bases from J, leaving 17 bases between. DNA of the CDR3: TGTGCCAGCACCATGCCGATGGCAGTTTACGAGCAGTACTTC. Translating it yields CASTMPMAVYEQYF.

The sample holds a few counts of this clone. The rearrangement joins TRBV7-2 to TRBJ2-1; 13 nucleotides agree with TRBD2. The germline V gene encodes CDR1 SGHTA and CDR2 FQGNSA. CDR3 length equals 16 residues. Trimming removed 5 bases from V and 9 bases from J; junction bases left unmatched: 10. The CDR3 protein is CASSARLAGGGGEQFF. CDR3 coding DNA: TGTGCCAGCAGCGCACGACTAGCGGGGGGAGGGGGTGAGCAGTTCTTC. Filled out from reference TRBV7-2 and TRBJ2-1, the complete variable domain reads GAGVSQSPSNKVTEKGKDVELRCDPISGHTALYWYRQSLGQGLEFLIYFQGNSAPDKSGLPSDRFSAERTGGSVSTLTIQRTQQEDSAVYLCASSARLAGGGGEQFFGPGTRLTVL.

The chain employs TRBV6-6 and TRBJ2-7, with D hard to call. Trimming removed 0 bases at V and 0 bases at J, with 12 bases between. The germline V gene has CDR1 MNHNY and CDR2 SVGAGI (reference sequence). The CDR3 covers 16 residues. CDR3 bases: TGTGCCAGCAGTTACTCGAGCACGGCAGGCTCCTACGAGCAGTACTTC. It specifies CASSYSSTAGSYEQYF.

A single count supports this clone. This chain joins TRBV6-6 and TRBJ2-7; D is perhaps TRBD2 (5 bases). The V and J ends lost 0 bases and 4 bases respectively, with 10 bases between them. Per the germline V gene, CDR1 is MNHNY and CDR2 is SVGAGI (reference sequence). The CDR3 consists of 14 residues. CDR3 in amino acids: CASSYSVLGYEQYF. CDR3 nucleotides: TGTGCCAGCAGTTACTCGGTACTAGGGTACGAGCAGTACTTC.

The chain links TRBV7-2 to TRBJ2-2; D remains unclear. Germline CDR1 reads SGHTA; CDR2 reads FQGNSA. CDR3 length equals 14 residues. V was cut by 2 bases and J by 6 bases, with 10 bases left in between. Here the CDR3 reads CASSLITVAGELFF. In DNA, the CDR3 is TGTGCCAGCAGCTTAATCACGGTAGCCGGGGAGCTGTTTTTT.